This T cell receptor (beta chain) was captured by sequencing in a study of T cells expressing NK-cell markers. Study-level results: The CD3+CD56-NKG2C+ fraction of several donors was likewise dominated by these clonotypes.

On this clonotype itself: Antigen unknown.

The CDR3 has 16 residues. Germline V gene lookup returns CDR1 SGDLS and CDR2 YYNGEE. UMI-tagged 5'RACE template switching yielded the TCR beta cDNA. TCRdb re-called the 5' RACE reads, yielding one record per CDR3 amino acid sequence without DNA. The table gives roughly 380,000 distinct CDR3 sequences; the top ten clones make up 5.2% of it. This clonotype originated in a man between 18 and 69 years old in good health. Sequencing input: blood T cells: a sorted CD56 or NKG2C T cell subset, CD4+ or CD8+ T cells, or bulk PBMC T cells (not recorded which). V is TRBV9 and J is TRBJ1-2. The CDR3 protein is CASSVDGFGAAYGYTF.